The next 4 T cell receptor beta chains were all read from a single sample in a study of cytomegalovirus exposure and HLA in healthy donors. The PCR used 60 Vbeta and 13 Jbeta primers. Produced via immunoSEQ multiplex PCR; TCRdb's table is partial and in-frame only. The sample lists 150,000 to 200,000 clones, under 80% seen once, with just under 3% in the top ten. The sequenced material came from PBMCs. These receptors were obtained from a middle-aged man in good health and CMV-seronegative.

The CDR3 region is CASIPVLTGGRNTEAFF. Written as DNA, the CDR3 is TGTGCCAGCATCCCTGTGCTGACAGGGGGCAGGAACACTGAAGCTTTCTTT. The chain has TRBV28 and TRBJ1-1, with TRBD1 identical over 10 bases. The germline V gene has CDR1 MDHEN and CDR2 SYDVKM. The CDR3 totals 17 residues. Unmatched junction bases numbered 12, after V lost 7 bases and J lost 1 base. Full variable domain (missing parts from reference TRBV28 and TRBJ1-1): DVKVTQSSRYLVKRTGEKVFLECVQDMDHENMFWYRQDPGLGLRLIYFSYDVKMKEKGDIPEGYSVSREKKERFSLILESASTNQTSMYLCASIPVLTGGRNTEAFFGQGTRLTVV.

On this clone: At one end the junction does not follow the germline gene, possibly because of a read error. V is TRBV28 and J is TRBJ1-3; 7 bases map to TRBD1. The germline gives CDR1 MDHEN, CDR2 SYDVKM. The CDR3 length is 14 residues. CDR3 DNA: TGTGCCAGCGGTGAAACAGGGGAAGGAAGCACCATATATTTT. It translates to CASGETGEGSTIYF.

This clone was observed a handful of times. The chain joins TRBV5-1 to TRBJ2-3, with 8 nucleotides matching TRBD1. The V gene's germline CDR1 is SGHRS and CDR2 YFSETQ. The J segment lost 3 bases and the V segment lost 2 bases, leaving 5 bases of the junction unmatched. This CDR3 is built from 15 residues. In DNA form, the CDR3 reads TGCGCCAGCAGCTTTGGACAGGGCGGGACAGATACGCAGTATTTT. This sequence encodes CASSFGQGGTDTQYF.

The chain employs TRBV11-3 and TRBJ2-3; 9 bases fit TRBD2. The V segment lost 5 bases and the J segment 3 bases; nucleotides outside the gene matches: 9. The germline V gene encodes CDR1 SGHNT and CDR2 YENEEA. The CDR3 has 16 amino acids. The CDR3 loop reads CASSQSGLAPTDTQYF. CDR3 sequence (DNA): TGTGCCAGCAGCCAATCGGGACTAGCCCCAACAGATACGCAGTATTTT. Full variable domain (outside the CDR3, taken from reference TRBV11-3 and TRBJ2-3): EAGVVQSPRYKIIEKKQPVAFWCNPISGHNTLYWYLQNLGQGPELLIRYENEEAVDDSQLPKDRFSAERLKGVDSTLKIQPAELGDSAVYLCASSQSGLAPTDTQYFGPGTRLTVL.